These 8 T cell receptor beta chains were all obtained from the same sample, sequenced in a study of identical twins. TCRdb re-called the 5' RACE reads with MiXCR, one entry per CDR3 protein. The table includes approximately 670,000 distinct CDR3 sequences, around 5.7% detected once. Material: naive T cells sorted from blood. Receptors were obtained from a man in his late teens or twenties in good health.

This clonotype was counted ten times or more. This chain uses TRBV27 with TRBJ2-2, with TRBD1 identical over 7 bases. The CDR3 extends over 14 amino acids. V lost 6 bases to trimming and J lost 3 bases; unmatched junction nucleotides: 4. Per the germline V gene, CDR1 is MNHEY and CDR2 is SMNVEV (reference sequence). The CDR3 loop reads CASRLGQYTGELFF. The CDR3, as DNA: TGTGCCAGCAGACTGGGACAGTACACCGGGGAGCTGTTTTTT.

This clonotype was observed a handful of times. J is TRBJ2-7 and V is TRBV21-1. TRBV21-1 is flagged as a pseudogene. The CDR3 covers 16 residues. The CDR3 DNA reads TGTGCCAGCAGCGGCCTGGGATGTCAGGAAGCCTACGAGCAGTACTTC. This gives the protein CASSGLGCQEAYEQYF.

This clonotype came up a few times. The DNA for the CDR3 is TGTGCCAGCAGCCAACGCAGGGGGAATGAAGCTTTCTTT. Its protein is CASSQRRGNEAFF. The chain recombines TRBV3-1 with TRBJ1-1, with 7 bases aligning to TRBD1. The V gene end was trimmed by 2 bases and the J gene end by 7 bases; junction bases not matched to a gene: 4. This CDR3 has 13 amino acids. Germline V lookup: CDR1 LGHDT, CDR2 YNNKEL (reference sequence).

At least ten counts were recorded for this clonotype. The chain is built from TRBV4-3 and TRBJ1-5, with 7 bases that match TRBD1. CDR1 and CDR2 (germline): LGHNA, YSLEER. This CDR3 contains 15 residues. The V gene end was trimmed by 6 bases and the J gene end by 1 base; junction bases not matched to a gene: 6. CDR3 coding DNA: TGCGCCAGCAGTCGCGACAGGGCGAGCAATCAGCCCCAGCATTTT. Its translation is CASSRDRASNQPQHF.

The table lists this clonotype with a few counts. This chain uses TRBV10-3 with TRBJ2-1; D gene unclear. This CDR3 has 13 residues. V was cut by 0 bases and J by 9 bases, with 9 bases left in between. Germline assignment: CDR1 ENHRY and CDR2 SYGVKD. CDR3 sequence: CAISESKATEQFF. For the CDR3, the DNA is TGTGCCATCAGTGAGTCGAAGGCGACTGAGCAGTTCTTC.

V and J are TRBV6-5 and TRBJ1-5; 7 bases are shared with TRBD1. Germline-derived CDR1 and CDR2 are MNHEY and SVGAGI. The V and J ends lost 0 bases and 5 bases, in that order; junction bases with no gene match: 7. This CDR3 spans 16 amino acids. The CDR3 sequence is CASSYSTGRGDQPQHF. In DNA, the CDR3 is TGTGCCAGCAGTTACTCGACAGGGAGGGGAGATCAGCCCCAGCATTTT.

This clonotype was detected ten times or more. Written as DNA, the CDR3 is TGTGCCAGCAGCACAGATCCGGGACAGCGCAATTCACCCCTCCACTTT. Translation: CASSTDPGQRNSPLHF. The chain joins TRBV5-5 to TRBJ1-6; 7 positions match TRBD1. With 4 bases clipped from V and 7 bases from J, the junction kept 11 bases outside the gene matches. This CDR3 region has 16 residues. Germline CDR1 and CDR2: SGHKS and YYEKEE (reference sequence).

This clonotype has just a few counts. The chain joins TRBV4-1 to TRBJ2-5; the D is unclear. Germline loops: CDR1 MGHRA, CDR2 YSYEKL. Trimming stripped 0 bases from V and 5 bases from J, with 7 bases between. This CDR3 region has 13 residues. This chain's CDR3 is CASSQETEETQYF. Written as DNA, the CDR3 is TGCGCCAGCAGCCAAGAAACAGAGGAGACCCAGTACTTC.